Listed below are T cell receptor beta chains from one sample, sequenced in a study of cytomegalovirus exposure and HLA in healthy donors. TCRdb's copy holds only in-frame clones and misses some; the assay was immunoSEQ multiplex PCR. This table has 100,000 to 150,000 clones, about two thirds appearing once. The sequenced sample consisted of PBMCs. The source is a woman aged 60 to 75 in good health and CMV-seropositive. Each CDR3 is given with its conserved first and last residue. D genes are given only for firm matches. For some rows the clone size is stated as once, few or many, or as a class when expanded; others skip it.

j_call: TRBJ2-2
clone_size: once
d_call: .
v_call: TRBV5-1
cdr3_nt: TGCGCCAGCACCGGGGGGCCCAACACCGGGGAGCTGTTTTTT
cdr3_aa: CASTGGPNTGELFF

j_call: TRBJ2-2
clone_size: .
d_call: TRBD1
v_call: TRBV6-4
cdr3_nt: TGTGCCAGCAGTCGGGCGGACAGGGGGGAGCTGTTTTTT
cdr3_aa: CASSRADRGELFF

j_call: TRBJ2-3
clone_size: .
d_call: .
v_call: TRBV6-5
cdr3_nt: TGTGCCAGCAAGGAGGCAGATACGCAGTATTTT
cdr3_aa: CASKEADTQYF

j_call: TRBJ1-5
clone_size: once
d_call: TRBD1
v_call: TRBV7-3
cdr3_nt: TGTGCCAGCAGCCAGGGGGTATTTCAGCCCCAGCATTTT
cdr3_aa: CASSQGVFQPQHF

j_call: TRBJ2-3
clone_size: .
d_call: .
v_call: TRBV25-1
cdr3_nt: TGTGCCAGCAGTGCTCTTAGCACAGATACGCAGTATTTT
cdr3_aa: CASSALSTDTQYF

j_call: TRBJ2-7
clone_size: .
d_call: .
v_call: TRBV6-5
cdr3_nt: TGTGCCAGCAGTTACTCGGTGGGGGCCAACTCCTACGAGCAGTACTTC
cdr3_aa: CASSYSVGANSYEQYF

j_call: TRBJ1-3
clone_size: .
d_call: .
v_call: TRBV5-1
cdr3_nt: TGCGCCAGCAGCCGACCCGATGGGCAGGAGGTCCACACCATATATTTT
cdr3_aa: CASSRPDGQEVHTIYF

j_call: TRBJ2-7
clone_size: .
d_call: TRBD1
v_call: TRBV5-1
cdr3_nt: TGCGCCAGCAGCAAGACAGGGGCCCCCTACGAGCAGTACTTC
cdr3_aa: CASSKTGAPYEQYF

j_call: TRBJ1-1
clone_size: .
d_call: .
v_call: TRBV9
cdr3_nt: TGTGCCAGCAGCGCGACAGTGAACACTGAAGCTTTCTTT
cdr3_aa: CASSATVNTEAFF

j_call: TRBJ1-4
clone_size: .
d_call: .
v_call: TRBV29-1
cdr3_nt: TGCAGCGTTGAACTTTTGGGTCAGGGTAATGAAAAACTGTTTTTT
cdr3_aa: CSVELLGQGNEKLFF

j_call: TRBJ2-3
clone_size: .
d_call: TRBD2
v_call: TRBV5-4
cdr3_nt: TGTGCCAGCAGCACCCTGACTAGCGGGGGCTCAGATACGCAGTATTTT
cdr3_aa: CASSTLTSGGSDTQYF

j_call: TRBJ1-5
clone_size: .
d_call: .
v_call: TRBV2
cdr3_nt: TGTGCCAGCAGGGTCCTATTCAATCAGCCCCAGCATTTT
cdr3_aa: CASRVLFNQPQHF

j_call: TRBJ2-7
clone_size: .
d_call: .
v_call: TRBV19
cdr3_nt: TGTGCCAGTAGTATTTACAGGGACTACGAGCAGTACTTC
cdr3_aa: CASSIYRDYEQYF

j_call: TRBJ1-2
clone_size: .
d_call: .
v_call: TRBV18
cdr3_nt: TGTGCCAGCTCACCAGAGGGTGATGGCTACACCTTC
cdr3_aa: CASSPEGDGYTF

j_call: TRBJ1-5
clone_size: .
d_call: TRBD1
v_call: TRBV19
cdr3_nt: TGTGCCAGTAGTATAAGGACAGGGGGCTCCAATCAGCCCCAGCATTTT
cdr3_aa: CASSIRTGGSNQPQHF

j_call: TRBJ1-1
clone_size: .
d_call: .
v_call: TRBV6-6
cdr3_nt: TGTGCCAGCAGTTACGACAGCGGCGGGGGGACTGAAGCTTTCTTT
cdr3_aa: CASSYDSGGGTEAFF

j_call: TRBJ1-3
clone_size: .
d_call: .
v_call: TRBV12-1
cdr3_nt: TGTGCCAGCAGCTTTACGGACAGGGGAGCTGGAAACACCATATATTTT
cdr3_aa: CASSFTDRGAGNTIYF

j_call: TRBJ1-5
clone_size: .
d_call: TRBD1
v_call: TRBV13
cdr3_nt: TGTGCCAGCAGCAGGAGGGGGCCCAGCAATCAGCCCCAGCATTTT
cdr3_aa: CASSRRGPSNQPQHF

j_call: TRBJ1-6
clone_size: .
d_call: TRBD1
v_call: TRBV5-6
cdr3_nt: TGTGCCAGCAGTTATGGGACAGGGGTAGAGTCACCCCTCCACTTT
cdr3_aa: CASSYGTGVESPLHF

j_call: TRBJ1-5
clone_size: few
d_call: TRBD1
v_call: TRBV28
cdr3_nt: TGTGCCAGCAGGATGGACAGGAGGCAAGGTCAGCCCCAGCATTTT
cdr3_aa: CASRMDRRQGQPQHF

j_call: TRBJ2-3
clone_size: .
d_call: TRBD1
v_call: TRBV6-4
cdr3_nt: TGTGCCAGCAGTGACTCCCCGACAGGGGGCACAGATACGCAGTATTTT
cdr3_aa: CASSDSPTGGTDTQYF

j_call: TRBJ1-2
clone_size: .
d_call: .
v_call: TRBV27
cdr3_nt: TGTGCCAGCAGCGGAGGAGGAGGTGGCTACACCTTC
cdr3_aa: CASSGGGGGYTF

j_call: TRBJ2-3
clone_size: .
d_call: TRBD2
v_call: TRBV5-8
cdr3_nt: TGTGCCAGCAGATTCCTCGGGGGGGACACAGATACGCAGTATTTT
cdr3_aa: CASRFLGGDTDTQYF

j_call: TRBJ1-6
clone_size: .
d_call: TRBD1
v_call: TRBV6-6
cdr3_nt: TGTGCCAGCAGTAAACAGGGGGGTAATTCACCCCTCCACTTT
cdr3_aa: CASSKQGGNSPLHF

j_call: TRBJ1-6
clone_size: .
d_call: .
v_call: TRBV2
cdr3_nt: TGTGCCAGCAGCCCCGGGTTTAATTCACCCCTCCACTTT
cdr3_aa: CASSPGFNSPLHF

j_call: TRBJ2-1
clone_size: once
d_call: TRBD2
v_call: TRBV29-1
cdr3_nt: TGCAGCGTTGTCGCTAGCGGTATCTACAATGAGCAGTTCTTC
cdr3_aa: CSVVASGIYNEQFF

j_call: TRBJ1-2
clone_size: .
d_call: .
v_call: TRBV7-9
cdr3_nt: TGTGCCAGCAGCTTAGGAAGACAGACTGGCTACACCTTC
cdr3_aa: CASSLGRQTGYTF

j_call: TRBJ1-2
clone_size: .
d_call: .
v_call: TRBV6-1
cdr3_nt: TGTGCCAGCGGGTCAGTGGGGAGAGGCTATGGCTACACCTTC
cdr3_aa: CASGSVGRGYGYTF

j_call: TRBJ2-3
clone_size: .
d_call: TRBD2
v_call: TRBV5-8
cdr3_nt: TGTGCCAGCAGCTGGACTAGCGGGCAGGCAGATACGCAGTATTTT
cdr3_aa: CASSWTSGQADTQYF

j_call: TRBJ2-1
clone_size: .
d_call: .
v_call: TRBV6-1
cdr3_nt: TGTGCCACACTACAAGACCTTTCCTACAATGAGCAGTTCTTC
cdr3_aa: CATLQDLSYNEQFF

j_call: TRBJ1-1
clone_size: once
d_call: TRBD1
v_call: TRBV6-6
cdr3_nt: TGTGCCAGCAAAGGACAGGGGTACACTGAAGCTTTCTTT
cdr3_aa: CASKGQGYTEAFF

j_call: TRBJ1-3
clone_size: .
d_call: TRBD1
v_call: TRBV25-1
cdr3_nt: TGTGCCAGTAACGACCCACAGGGGCTCTCTGGAAACACCATATATTTT
cdr3_aa: CASNDPQGLSGNTIYF

j_call: TRBJ1-5
clone_size: few
d_call: .
v_call: TRBV5-1
cdr3_nt: TGCGCCAGCAGCCCCGAGGGGGGGTCTCAGCCCCAGCATTTT
cdr3_aa: CASSPEGGSQPQHF

j_call: TRBJ2-3
clone_size: .
d_call: TRBD2
v_call: TRBV9
cdr3_nt: TGTGCCAGCAGCGTCCGCGGGGGGCCCCTGGTGACAGATACGCAGTATTTT
cdr3_aa: CASSVRGGPLVTDTQYF

j_call: TRBJ2-5
clone_size: .
d_call: .
v_call: TRBV4-1
cdr3_nt: TGCGCCAGCAGCCAAGTACCAGGGGCCCGGGAGACCCAGTACTTC
cdr3_aa: CASSQVPGARETQYF

j_call: TRBJ1-2
clone_size: .
d_call: TRBD1
v_call: TRBV2
cdr3_nt: TGTGCCAGCGATACGGGACAGGGGATCGGTGGCTACACCTTC
cdr3_aa: CASDTGQGIGGYTF

j_call: TRBJ2-7
clone_size: .
d_call: .
v_call: TRBV6-7
cdr3_nt: TGTGCCAGCAGTTACCCCAGAGGGGGGGCCTACGAGCAGTACTTC
cdr3_aa: CASSYPRGGAYEQYF

j_call: TRBJ2-2
clone_size: .
d_call: TRBD1
v_call: TRBV7-9
cdr3_nt: TGTGCCAAAGGACAGGCCACCGGGGAGCTGTTTTTT
cdr3_aa: CAKGQATGELFF

j_call: TRBJ2-2
clone_size: .
d_call: TRBD1
v_call: TRBV9
cdr3_nt: TGTGCCAGCAGCCCAAGAGGCGGGGGGACAGGGGAGACCGGGGAGCTGTTTTTT
cdr3_aa: CASSPRGGGTGETGELFF

j_call: TRBJ2-2
clone_size: .
d_call: TRBD2
v_call: TRBV2
cdr3_nt: TGTGCCAGCATGGGAGCGGGGAGGTCCACCGGGGAGCTGTTTTTT
cdr3_aa: CASMGAGRSTGELFF

j_call: TRBJ2-5
clone_size: .
d_call: .
v_call: TRBV15
cdr3_nt: TGTGCCACCAGCAGAGATGAGGACTTACATGGAATTGTGGGTTCGGAGACCCAGTACTTC
cdr3_aa: CATSRDEDLHGIVGSETQYF

j_call: TRBJ1-2
clone_size: .
d_call: TRBD1
v_call: TRBV18
cdr3_nt: TGTGCCAGCTCCCCGGACAGGGGGGATGGCTACACCTTC
cdr3_aa: CASSPDRGDGYTF

j_call: TRBJ2-1
clone_size: .
d_call: TRBD2
v_call: TRBV6-6
cdr3_nt: TGTGCCAGCAGTGCACCGGGACTAGCGGGCAATGAGCAGTTCTTC
cdr3_aa: CASSAPGLAGNEQFF

j_call: TRBJ1-6
clone_size: .
d_call: .
v_call: TRBV27
cdr3_nt: TGTGCCAGCAGTTTTATAGATAATTCACCCCTCCACTTT
cdr3_aa: CASSFIDNSPLHF

j_call: TRBJ2-3
clone_size: once
d_call: .
v_call: TRBV10-1
cdr3_nt: TGCGCCAGCAGTGAGTCGATGACAGGAAGGGCGACAGGTACGCAGTATTTT
cdr3_aa: CASSESMTGRATGTQYF

j_call: TRBJ2-7
clone_size: few
d_call: .
v_call: TRBV13
cdr3_nt: TGTGCCAGCAGCCCGCTGGGCAGACCCGAGCAGTACTTC
cdr3_aa: CASSPLGRPEQYF

j_call: TRBJ1-5
clone_size: .
d_call: .
v_call: TRBV4-1
cdr3_nt: TGCGCCAGCAGCCAAGCAGGATTCTCGGGAGGCCAGCCCCAGCATTTT
cdr3_aa: CASSQAGFSGGQPQHF

j_call: TRBJ2-1
clone_size: few
d_call: TRBD1
v_call: TRBV7-9
cdr3_nt: TGTGCCAGCAGGGGGGGACAGGGGGTTTTTAATGAGCAGTTCTTC
cdr3_aa: CASRGGQGVFNEQFF

j_call: TRBJ2-2
clone_size: .
d_call: TRBD1
v_call: TRBV2
cdr3_nt: TGTGCCAGCAGGGGTACAGGGGGCCACGGGGAGCTGTTTTTT
cdr3_aa: CASRGTGGHGELFF

j_call: TRBJ2-1
clone_size: few
d_call: TRBD2
v_call: TRBV4-1
cdr3_nt: TGCGCCAGCAGGATTTCTAGCGGGGTTGACAATGAGCAGTTCTTC
cdr3_aa: CASRISSGVDNEQFF

j_call: TRBJ2-7
clone_size: once
d_call: TRBD1
v_call: TRBV19
cdr3_nt: TGTGCCAGCCAGTCCGGGACAGCCTACGAGCAGTACTTC
cdr3_aa: CASQSGTAYEQYF

j_call: TRBJ1-2
clone_size: few
d_call: TRBD1
v_call: TRBV7-2
cdr3_nt: TGTGCCAGCAGTTTGGGACAGCGCTATGGCTACACCTTC
cdr3_aa: CASSLGQRYGYTF

j_call: TRBJ1-5
clone_size: .
d_call: TRBD1
v_call: TRBV5-1
cdr3_nt: TGCGCCAGCAGCTTGGAGCCAGGGGGGAATCAGCCCCAGCATTTT
cdr3_aa: CASSLEPGGNQPQHF

j_call: TRBJ2-7
clone_size: .
d_call: TRBD2
v_call: TRBV18
cdr3_nt: TGTGCCAGCTCACTCCGGGGGGAGGACCGACTCTCCTACGAGCAGTACTTC
cdr3_aa: CASSLRGEDRLSYEQYF

j_call: TRBJ2-7
clone_size: .
d_call: .
v_call: TRBV2
cdr3_nt: TGTGCCAGCAGTGAAATTAGGGGTCACGAGCAGTACTTC
cdr3_aa: CASSEIRGHEQYF

j_call: TRBJ2-3
clone_size: .
d_call: .
v_call: TRBV2
cdr3_nt: TGTGCCAGCAGTGAAGACGAGCAGGCCATCCTCACAGATACGCAGTATTTT
cdr3_aa: CASSEDEQAILTDTQYF

j_call: TRBJ1-3
clone_size: .
d_call: TRBD1
v_call: TRBV5-6
cdr3_nt: TGTGCCAGCAGCCGTTACCAGACAGGGCCTGGAAACACCATATATTTT
cdr3_aa: CASSRYQTGPGNTIYF

j_call: TRBJ1-5
clone_size: once
d_call: .
v_call: TRBV6-6
cdr3_nt: TGTGCCAGCAGGCACAGTTCTTATAGCAATCAGCCCCAGCATTTT
cdr3_aa: CASRHSSYSNQPQHF